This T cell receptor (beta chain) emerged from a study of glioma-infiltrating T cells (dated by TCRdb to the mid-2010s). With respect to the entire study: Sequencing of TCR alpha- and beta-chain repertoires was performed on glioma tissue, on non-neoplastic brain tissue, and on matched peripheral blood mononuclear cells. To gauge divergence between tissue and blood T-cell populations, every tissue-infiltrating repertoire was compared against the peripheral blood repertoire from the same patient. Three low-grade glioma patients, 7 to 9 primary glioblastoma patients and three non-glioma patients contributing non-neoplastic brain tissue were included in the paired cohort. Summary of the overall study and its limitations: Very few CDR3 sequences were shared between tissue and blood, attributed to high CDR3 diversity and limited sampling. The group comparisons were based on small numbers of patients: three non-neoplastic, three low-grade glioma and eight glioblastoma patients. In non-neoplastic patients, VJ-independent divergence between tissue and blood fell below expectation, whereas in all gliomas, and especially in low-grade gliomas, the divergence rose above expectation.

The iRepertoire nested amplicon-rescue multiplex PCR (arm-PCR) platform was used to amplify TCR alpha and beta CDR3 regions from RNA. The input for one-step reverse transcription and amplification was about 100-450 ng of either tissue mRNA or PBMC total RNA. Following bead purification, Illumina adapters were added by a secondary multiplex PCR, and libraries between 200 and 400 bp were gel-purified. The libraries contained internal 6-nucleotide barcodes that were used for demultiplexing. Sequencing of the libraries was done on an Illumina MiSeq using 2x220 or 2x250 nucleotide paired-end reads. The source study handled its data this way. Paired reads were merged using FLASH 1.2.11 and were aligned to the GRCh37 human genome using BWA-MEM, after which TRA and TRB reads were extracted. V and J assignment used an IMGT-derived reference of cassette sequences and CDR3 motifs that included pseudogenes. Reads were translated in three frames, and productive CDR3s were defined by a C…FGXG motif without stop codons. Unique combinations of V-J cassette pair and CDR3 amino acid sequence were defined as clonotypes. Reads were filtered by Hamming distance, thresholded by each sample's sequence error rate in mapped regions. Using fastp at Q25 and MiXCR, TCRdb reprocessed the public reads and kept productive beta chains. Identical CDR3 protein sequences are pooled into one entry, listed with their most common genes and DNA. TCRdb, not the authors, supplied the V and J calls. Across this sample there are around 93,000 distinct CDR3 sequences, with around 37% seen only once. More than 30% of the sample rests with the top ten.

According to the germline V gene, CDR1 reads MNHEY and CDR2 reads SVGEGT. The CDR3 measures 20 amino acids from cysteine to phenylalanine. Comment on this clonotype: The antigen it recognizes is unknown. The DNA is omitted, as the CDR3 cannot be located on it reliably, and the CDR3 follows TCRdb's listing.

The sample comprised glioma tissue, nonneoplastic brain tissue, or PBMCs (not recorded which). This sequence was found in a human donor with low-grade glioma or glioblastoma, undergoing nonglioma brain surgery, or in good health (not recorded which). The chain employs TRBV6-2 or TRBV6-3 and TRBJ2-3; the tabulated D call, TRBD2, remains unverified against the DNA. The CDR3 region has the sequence CASSFYICSARPTIADTQYF.